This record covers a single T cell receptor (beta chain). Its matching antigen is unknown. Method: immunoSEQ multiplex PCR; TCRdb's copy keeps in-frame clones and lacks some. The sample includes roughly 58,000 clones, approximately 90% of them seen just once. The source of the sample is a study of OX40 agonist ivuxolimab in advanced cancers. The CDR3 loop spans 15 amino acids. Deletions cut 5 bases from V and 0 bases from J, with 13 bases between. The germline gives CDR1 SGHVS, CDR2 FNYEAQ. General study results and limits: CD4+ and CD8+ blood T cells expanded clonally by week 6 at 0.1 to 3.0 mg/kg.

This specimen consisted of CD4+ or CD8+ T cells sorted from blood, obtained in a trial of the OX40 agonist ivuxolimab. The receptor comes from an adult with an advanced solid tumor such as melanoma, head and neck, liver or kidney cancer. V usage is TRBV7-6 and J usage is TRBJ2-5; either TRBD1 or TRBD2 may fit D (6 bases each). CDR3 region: CASSRGGLDQETQYF. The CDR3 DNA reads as TGTGCCAGCAGCCGAGGGGGGCTCGACCAAGAGACCCAGTACTTC.